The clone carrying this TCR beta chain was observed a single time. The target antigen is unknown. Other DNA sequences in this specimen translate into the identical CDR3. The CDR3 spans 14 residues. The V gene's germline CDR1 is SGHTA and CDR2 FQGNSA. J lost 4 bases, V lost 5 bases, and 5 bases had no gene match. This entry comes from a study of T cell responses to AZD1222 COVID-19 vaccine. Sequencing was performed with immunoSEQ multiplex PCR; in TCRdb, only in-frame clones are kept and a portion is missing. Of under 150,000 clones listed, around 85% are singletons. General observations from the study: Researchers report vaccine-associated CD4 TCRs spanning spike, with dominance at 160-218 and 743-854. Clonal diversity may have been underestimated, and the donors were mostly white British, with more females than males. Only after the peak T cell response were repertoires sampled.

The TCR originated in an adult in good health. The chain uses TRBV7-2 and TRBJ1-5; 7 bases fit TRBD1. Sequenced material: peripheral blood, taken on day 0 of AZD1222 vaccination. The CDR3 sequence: CASSPRTGNQPQHF. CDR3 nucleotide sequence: TGTGCCAGCAGCCCCCGGACAGGTAATCAGCCCCAGCATTTT. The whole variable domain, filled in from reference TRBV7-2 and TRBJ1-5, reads GAGVSQSPSNKVTEKGKDVELRCDPISGHTALYWYRQSLGQGLEFLIYFQGNSAPDKSGLPSDRFSAERTGGSVSTLTIQRTQQEDSAVYLCASSPRTGNQPQHFGDGTRLSIL.